These T cell receptor beta chains were read from a single sample in a study of human T cells and chemical hapten exposure. TCRdb re-analysed the RACE reads in MiXCR, keeping a single row per CDR3 protein. This sample has approximately 52,000 distinct CDR3 sequences, with 11% found just once. The material was whole blood, obtained in connection with sensitization to the hapten diphenylcyclopropenone (DPC). The receptor source for this set is a woman aged 40 to 50 with alopecia areata. Some clones in this sample may be carry-over from other donors' samples. Both conserved end residues are part of each CDR3.

j_call v_call cdr3_aa
TRBJ2-5 TRBV5-4 CASSETLQETQYF
TRBJ2-3 TRBV20-1 CSASSGTGSGADTQYF
TRBJ2-7 TRBV13 CASSLGSGEQYF
TRBJ2-3 TRBV4-1 CASSQVVGTLNTDTQYF
TRBJ2-7 TRBV5-6 CASSSTGYEQYF
TRBJ1-1 TRBV12-3/TRBV12-4 CASRFRTEITEAFF
TRBJ2-1 TRBV7-2 CASSSMGLAAGNEQFF
TRBJ2-2 TRBV5-8 CASSFVRGAATGELFF
TRBJ2-3 TRBV20-1 CSCGGVTDTQYF
TRBJ1-4 TRBV12-3/TRBV12-4 CASRPGTGIEKLFF
TRBJ1-2 TRBV7-8 CASSLRQNYEGYTF
TRBJ2-7 TRBV6-1 CASSNPRGSYEQYF
TRBJ1-2 TRBV6-2/TRBV6-3 CASSGTGGWSNYGYTF
TRBJ1-1 TRBV12-3/TRBV12-4 CASSFMGSGTEAFF
TRBJ2-5 TRBV29-1 CSLRDLGETQYF
TRBJ2-5 TRBV18 CASSPLQGPQETQYF
TRBJ1-2 TRBV28 CASSLSQHYGYTF
TRBJ1-6 TRBV2 CASSVQGSDSPLHF